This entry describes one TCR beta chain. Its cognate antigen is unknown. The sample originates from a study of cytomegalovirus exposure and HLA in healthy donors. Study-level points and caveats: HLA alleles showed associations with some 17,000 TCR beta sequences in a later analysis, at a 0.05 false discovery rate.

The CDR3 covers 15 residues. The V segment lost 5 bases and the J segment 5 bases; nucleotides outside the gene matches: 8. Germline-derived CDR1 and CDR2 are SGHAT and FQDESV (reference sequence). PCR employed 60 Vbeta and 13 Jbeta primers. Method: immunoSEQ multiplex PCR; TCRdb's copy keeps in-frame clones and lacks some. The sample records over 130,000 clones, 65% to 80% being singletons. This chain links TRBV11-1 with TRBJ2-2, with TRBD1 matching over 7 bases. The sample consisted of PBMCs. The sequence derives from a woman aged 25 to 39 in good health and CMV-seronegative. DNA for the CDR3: TGTGCCAGCAGCCTTGGGCAGGGGGATACCGGGGAGCTGTTTTTT. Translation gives CASSLGQGDTGELFF.